What follows are 2 T cell receptor beta chains derived from one specimen sequenced in a study of cytomegalovirus exposure and HLA in healthy donors. It was with 60 Vbeta and 13 Jbeta primers that the PCR ran. Clones were sequenced by immunoSEQ multiplex PCR, and TCRdb holds only the in-frame ones, with some missing. In the table there are some 41,000 clones, roughly half of which are singletons. The sequencing sample was made of PBMCs. The receptors derive from a man in his 60s in good health and CMV-seronegative.

The table lists this clone with a few counts. The rearrangement uses TRBV29-1 and TRBJ2-7, with D possibly being TRBD1 (5 bases). The CDR3 length is 14 residues. V was clipped by 4 bases and J by 0 bases, with 13 bases between them. Germline-derived CDR1 and CDR2 are SQVTM and ANQGSEA. CDR3 DNA: TGCAGCGTTGGTAGGGGTGGGTCCTCCTACGAGCAGTACTTC. It specifies CSVGRGGSSYEQYF.

The chain uses TRBV6-1 and TRBJ2-1; 12 positions agree with TRBD2. The CDR3 spans 15 residues. Trimming took 7 bases from V and 3 from J; bases not matched to a gene: 4. Germline V gene lookup returns CDR1 MNHNS and CDR2 SASEGT. The chain's CDR3 is CASTLAGGLYNEQFF. For the CDR3, the DNA is TGTGCCAGCACACTAGCGGGAGGACTCTACAATGAGCAGTTCTTC.